The present T cell receptor (beta chain) was sequenced within a study of Graves' ophthalmopathy and Graves' hyperthyroidism. RNA transcripts provided the template for amplifying TCR beta CDR3 regions. First-round RT-PCR with HTBI primers preceded a second-round multiplex PCR. TCRdb analysed the multiplex PCR reads with MiXCR anew, one entry per CDR3 protein. The table includes more than 300,000 distinct CDR3 sequences, about 18% detected once. This clonotype occurred a few times. Its matching antigen is unknown. Sequence at one end of the junction differs from germline and may be a read error. Germline CDR1 is MDHEN and CDR2 is SYDVKM. The CDR3 has 15 residues. Other autoimmune diseases, uncontrolled infections, pregnancy and lactation each led to patient exclusion. The diagnostic workup employed clinical symptoms, serum thyroxine, TRAb, thyroid ultrasound and orbital computed tomography. The PBMC fraction was derived from around 9.5 ml of fresh peripheral blood.

Overall study findings and caveats: Ophthalmopathy could be told apart from stable hyperthyroidism by a 13-signature model (about 90% sensitivity, roughly 81% specificity).

The V and J genes are TRBV28 and TRBJ2-4; 9 bases align to TRBD2. The specimen sequenced was peripheral blood. The receptor comes from an adult woman with stable Graves' hyperthyroidism. The CDR3 nucleotides read TGTGCCAGCACATCCCCCGCGGGGGGGAGGGACATTAAGTACTTC. Translated, it gives CASTSPAGGRDIKYF.